The rows below give T cell receptor beta chains drawn from one sample of a study of cytomegalovirus exposure and HLA in healthy donors. Some clones are missing from TCRdb's copy, which holds only in-frame ones; the method was immunoSEQ multiplex PCR. The table lists some 130,000 clones, around 72% of them singletons. The sequenced sample was PBMCs. The receptors here all came from a woman aged 40 to 50 in good health and CMV-seronegative. The CDR3 runs from the conserved cysteine through the conserved F or W. A D gene is named only where the DNA matches it firmly. The size field is filled for only some rows; it gives once, few, many or a size class.

D | J | V | size | DNA | CDR3
TRBD1 | TRBJ2-7 | TRBV7-6 | - | TGTGCCAGCAGCTTAGAAGGGGGCCCGCAGTACTTC | CASSLEGGPQYF
- | TRBJ2-5 | TRBV5-1 | - | TGCGCCAGCAGCTTGGACAGGTCCGAGACCCAGTACTTC | CASSLDRSETQYF
- | TRBJ2-3 | TRBV7-7 | once | TGTGCCAGCAGCCTGGGCCCAGGCGGCACAGATACGCAGTATTTT | CASSLGPGGTDTQYF
- | TRBJ1-5 | TRBV19 | - | TGTGCCAGTACCATGGGGGGTGTTCAGCCCCAGCATTTT | CASTMGGVQPQHF
TRBD1 | TRBJ2-7 | TRBV7-9 | - | TGTGCCAGCAGCTTATCGGCCAGGGGGCAGGTGCAGTACTTC | CASSLSARGQVQYF
- | TRBJ1-1 | TRBV11-2 | - | TGTGCCAGCAGCTTAGACCAGTATGGCATGAACACTGAAGCTTTCTTT | CASSLDQYGMNTEAFF
- | TRBJ2-1 | TRBV5-4 | - | TGTGCCAGCAGTCTGGAGGGGAGCTCCTACAATGAGCAGTTCTTC | CASSLEGSSYNEQFF
- | TRBJ2-1 | TRBV28 | - | TGTGCCAGCACACCAGAAGGAGGGATCTACAATGAGCAGTTCTTC | CASTPEGGIYNEQFF
TRBD1 | TRBJ2-7 | TRBV15 | - | TGTGCCACCAGCGGACAGGGGCTGAAAGACTACGAGCAGTACTTC | CATSGQGLKDYEQYF
TRBD1 | TRBJ2-5 | TRBV30 | - | TGTGCCTGGAGTCAAACACACAGGGGATACCAAGAGACCCAGTACTTC | CAWSQTHRGYQETQYF
- | TRBJ2-7 | TRBV14 | once | TGTGCCAGCAGTCTCACCAACCGACAGAGGAGCTCCTACGAGCAGTACTTC | CASSLTNRQRSSYEQYF
- | TRBJ2-2 | TRBV7-7 | - | TGTGCCAGCACCCAGGGAAACACCGGGGAGCTGTTTTTT | CASTQGNTGELFF
- | TRBJ2-3 | TRBV27 | - | TGTGCCAGCAGGGAAAGACTGGAGGGGACGCAGTATTTT | CASRERLEGTQYF
- | TRBJ2-1 | TRBV6-1 | - | TGTGCCAGCAGCCTGGCCCGAGGGTCCCCCTATGAGCAGTTCTTC | CASSLARGSPYEQFF
TRBD1 | TRBJ1-1 | TRBV7-3 | - | TGTGCCAGCAGCTCTGGACAGGGGGCGAAGGGTACTGAAGCTTTCTTT | CASSSGQGAKGTEAFF
- | TRBJ2-7 | TRBV19 | - | TGTGCCAGTAGTATAGGGGCAGGTGAGCGGTACGAGCAGTACTTC | CASSIGAGERYEQYF
TRBD1 | TRBJ2-7 | TRBV5-4 | - | TGTGCCAGCGGCCGGGACAGCCCGAGCTCCTACGAGCAGTACTTC | CASGRDSPSSYEQYF
TRBD1 | TRBJ2-3 | TRBV10-2 | - | TGCGCCAGCAGTGAAGGTGGGGGACAGGGAATAGATACGCAGTATTTT | CASSEGGGQGIDTQYF
- | TRBJ1-3 | TRBV21-1 | - | TGTGCCAGCAGCGCACAGGTCTCTGGAAACACCATATATTTT | CASSAQVSGNTIYF
TRBD1 | TRBJ1-2 | TRBV29-1 | - | TGCAGCGCCGAGGACAGGGGGGGCAAGGGTGGCTACACCTTC | CSAEDRGGKGGYTF